Sequencing of this T cell receptor beta chain was carried out in a study of cytomegalovirus exposure and HLA in healthy donors (dated by TCRdb to 2015 to 2018). Describing the broader study: An earlier analysis of 587 of the donors reported 250 to 350 Gb of sequence data and around 110 million unique TCR beta sequences from about 179 million T cells. About 280 gigabases of sequencing data and 70 million to 95 million unique TCR sequences made up an early release that covered approximately 650 HLA-typed donors. Of the approximately 400 genotyped donors, approximately 80% fell in the genetic ancestry cluster associated with self-reported Caucasian donors. The study was designed to test whether signatures of past pathogen exposure could be identified by cataloging public T cell receptors. The T cell repertoires of under 750 subjects were profiled by immunosequencing and related to cytomegalovirus serostatus. Along with the 666-subject first cohort, a separate validation cohort of around 110 different subjects was used. To predict cytomegalovirus infection status, the study combined high-throughput TCR immunosequencing, statistical association of individual TCRs with disease status, and machine learning. In a later analysis, previously published TCR beta repertoires from 666 donors were re-analyzed and high-resolution HLA genotyping was added so that TCR occurrence patterns could be studied. The later analysis used no new phenotypic data to find candidate immune exposures, relying instead on TCR beta sequences and their occurrence across donors. An earlier analysis of some 500 of the donors used high-throughput TCR beta sequencing to judge whether each TCR beta V gene segment behaved as functional or pseudogenic. Donor age, sex, ethnicity and CMV serostatus were compiled alongside the repertoire data. A later genetic analysis used genome-wide SNP genotypes for about 65% of the 666 donors, treating that subset as a discovery cohort. Every repertoire in the discovery cohort had been generated on one and the same sequencing platform. HLA typing included class I and class II loci at four-digit resolution. Typing coverage differed by locus: A, B, C, DRB1 and DQB1 were typed in about 620-630 donors, DQA1 in 522, DPA1 in 600 to 610, and DPB1 in 472. Four to six DR-DQ haplotypes were handled as single units for association and clustering, since linkage in the cohort was strong. Across approximately 420 genotyped donors of the cohort, an average of about 220,000 unique TCR beta nucleotide sequences per donor were sequenced, and 15% to 20% of those sequences were non-productive. What the authors observed across the whole study: In a later analysis, some 17,000 TCR beta sequences were associated with specific HLA alleles at a false discovery rate of 0.05. Cytomegalovirus status was reported to be diagnosed by the classifier with high specificity and sensitivity in both the original and validation cohorts. A cluster of highly shared sequence variants was judged likely to be a technical artifact of the sequencing pipeline. Roughly uniform sequencing depth across donors was assumed in presence/absence analyses, although this assumption may not hold. Three of the identified cytomegalovirus-associated TCR beta chains were confirmed in vitro to be specific for cytomegalovirus antigens. Because counts were too low, 15 or so rarely observed V segments, including chromosome 9 orphons, were excluded from the earlier analysis of about 500 of the donors. A further reported finding was that TCR beta sequences accurately predicted the HLA-A and HLA-B alleles for most subjects in the first cohort. In a later analysis, several top co-occurrence clusters were reported to appear linked to parvovirus B19, influenza, CMV and Epstein-Barr virus. The only immune exposure information available for the cohort was CMV serostatus. Because HLA typing was missing for some donors at each locus, association tests included only the typed subset. In a later analysis, TCR association rates were found to vary across HLA loci, with the most associated TCRs seen for DRB1 alleles and the fewest for HLA-C alleles. Compared with the 666-donor mean, donors in an Asian-associated ancestry cluster had fewer N-insertions in productive TCRs, according to a later genetic analysis. In the study, approximately 160 TCR beta chains were listed as associated with cytomegalovirus. Compared with equally common non-associated chains, HLA-associated TCR beta chains in a later analysis were more clonally expanded and had lower generation probabilities. Linkage disequilibrium might explain the correlated functional status among segregating V segments, but an unknown experimental factor could not be excluded. An association between a missense DCLRE1C variant and V-gene and J-gene trimming of TCR beta chains was found in a later genetic analysis and replicated in an independent cohort. Across donors, most TCR sequences were observed very rarely, whereas some public TCRs were present in many individuals. Most CMV-associated TCR beta chains appeared to be HLA-restricted in a later analysis, and the HLA associations seemed to be driven largely by CMV exposure. Some IMGT-functional V segments, including TRBV6-2 and TRBV6-3, could not be distinguished by the 87-base-pair reads and were therefore excluded. When HLA alleles, especially DR and DQ, strongly co-occurred, attributing TCR associations to individual alleles was difficult. In this cohort, only TCR beta chains were sequenced, and detectable features were limited by the absence of alpha or paired-chain data. In an earlier analysis of 587 of the donors, most TCR beta V segments appeared in productive rearrangements about 90% or about 30% of the time, broadly matching IMGT annotations. According to the authors, the approach could potentially be generalized to other disease states and immunological phenotypes.

As regards this clone: The target of this receptor is not known. The sample holds no much larger clone one base away, and base qualities are not on file.

Preparation of the library involved the immunoSEQ multiplex PCR assay. For the multiplex PCR, a mixture combining 60 forward primers for TCR Vbeta segments and 13 reverse primers for TCR Jbeta segments was used. Amplification of the CDR3 region of rearranged TCR beta genes was performed with a multiplex PCR assay on genomic DNA. On the Illumina HiSeq System, the amplified TCR beta libraries were sequenced as 87-base-pair reads. On the authors' methods: Across the 700 or so repertoires, a later analysis counted 80 million or so unique TCR beta chains, around 11 million of which were shared by at least two donors. Raw reads were error-corrected and collapsed into unique sequences by a nearest-neighbor algorithm in which closely related sequences were merged to remove PCR and sequencing errors. To assign V, D and J gene segments, CDR3 sequences were aligned to IMGT reference sequences. For a sequence to be retained, a match of at least six nucleotides to both a V gene segment and a J gene segment was required. A rearrangement was called productive if the CDR3 had no stop codons and remained in frame with V and J, and every other rearrangement was called non-productive. CDR3 was defined according to IMGT convention as the region running from the second conserved V-encoded cysteine to the conserved J-encoded phenylalanine. In an earlier analysis of more than 550 of the donors, sequences lacking an unambiguous match to a single V gene segment were excluded. In an earlier analysis of some 590 of the donors, a V segment was called functional when productive rearrangements were above 56.7%, and segregating when the standard deviation between donors exceeded 5%. A statistical classification framework was built to diagnose cytomegalovirus status from the catalog of TCR beta chain sequences. In a later analysis, V and J genes were assigned by comparing TCR nucleotide sequences against IMGT/GENE-DB human TR gene sequences. The TCRdist pipeline was used in a later analysis to assign CDR3 sequences and most-parsimonious VDJ recombination scenarios. A later analysis defined each TCR beta chain by its CDR3 amino acid sequence plus V-gene family, and excluded reads lacking a unique V-gene family. To address suspected cross-contamination and a sequencing artifact, a later analysis removed a few hundred highly shared, low-generation-probability nucleotide sequences. For each public chain, a later analysis derived a clonal expansion index from normalized ranks of inferred template counts within each repertoire. In a later analysis, generation probabilities were computed with a VDJ recombination model fitted to out-of-frame rearrangements, and the resulting probabilities were checked against IGoR. In a later analysis, TCR-TCR, TCR-HLA and TCR-CMV co-occurrence was scored with hypergeometric tests, and a repertoire-size bias correction was applied to TCR pairs. In a later analysis, false discovery rates were estimated by permuting HLA or CMV assignments 20 times. In a later analysis, co-occurring TCRs were grouped using DBSCAN, and TCRdist sequence similarity was added for clustering within HLA-allele-positive subsets. For co-occurrence clustering, repertoires with fewer than 30,000 or more than 120,000 public chains were excluded, along with four to six repertoires with anomalous nucleotide sharing. The clones in this table, taken by TCRdb from immuneACCESS, are in-frame only. Not every clone is retained; where verified, under half of the shortfall comes from an unresolved V gene, and the cause of the rest is unknown. V and J calls and clone size are given by that table; D and trimming were obtained from the DNA. The sample table lists under 150,000 clones, 84% of them with a count of one. The ten biggest clones cover less than 2.5% of the sample.

In total, fewer than 750 healthy bone marrow donors made up the cohort. At the time of sampling, every cohort member was nominally healthy, though immune exposures that went unrecorded were likely present. The donor was CMV seronegative and was included in the group of around 320 seronegative cohort members. Every donor gave a peripheral blood sample, and the peripheral blood mononuclear cells from that sample were used for TCR beta sequencing. Genomic DNA was extracted from the blood cell samples with the Qiagen DNeasy Blood Extraction Kit. Via the germline V gene, CDR1 is SNHLY and CDR2 FYNNEI. CDR3 length: 16 amino acids, cysteine to phenylalanine. CDR3 DNA is the only sequence kept; it has 48 bases, read in frame from the first base. From V the trimming removes 3 bases and from J it removes 2 bases, while the gene matches leave 4 bases of the junction unaccounted for.

The rearranged segments are TRBV2 and TRBJ2-3; 11 of the junction bases match TRBD2. The sequencing input was PBMCs. This clonotype was sampled from a boy aged 2 to 9 in good health and CMV-seronegative. The nucleotide sequence is given as TGTGCCAGCAGTGATCTGGGACTAGCGGACACAGATACGCAGTATTTT. This yields the protein CASSDLGLADTDTQYF.